This T cell receptor (beta chain) stems from a study of T cell repertoires in cytomegalovirus infection. TCRdb recomputed calls from the reads with MiXCR, one row per CDR3 protein. The sample records about 190,000 distinct CDR3 sequences, about a tenth being singletons. The table lists this clonotype with a few counts. The TCR sequence derives from a human donor in good health (CMV status not recorded). Some clones in this sample may be carry-over from other donors' samples. Sequenced input: PBMCs.

The CDR3 DNA is TGTGCCAGCAATCCAAGGACAGGCGGGAATGAAAAACTGTTTTTT. Protein sequence: CASNPRTGGNEKLFF. The chain links TRBV2 to TRBJ1-4; 7 nucleotides match TRBD1. V was pared by 7 bases and J by 5 bases, with 10 bases of the junction left unmatched. The CDR3 totals 15 residues. CDR1 is SNHLY, CDR2 FYNNEI, per germline.